Below, 14 T cell receptor beta chains from the same sample are listed, as sequenced in a study of regulatory T cells in long-lasting Graves disease. Arm-PCR of CDR3 regions with iRepertoire HTBI primers generated TCR beta libraries. In TCRdb, the multiplex PCR reads were re-called with MiXCR into one record per CDR3 protein. The table has fewer than 400,000 distinct CDR3 sequences, 18% seen once; the top ten hold less than 40%. Time point here: newly diagnosed GD, antithyroid drugs for less than 3 months. The TCR library was prepared using RNA isolated from PBMCs. The sequenced sample was peripheral blood mononuclear cells (PBMCs), obtained at new diagnosis, from a patient treated with antithyroid drugs. The source of these receptors is a female donor with Graves disease.

This clonotype was observed at least ten times. The chain is built from TRBV30 and TRBJ2-2; a weak D match, TRBD1 (6 bases). Trimming shortened V by 3 bases and J by 6 bases, and 8 bases separated the two germline ends. The germline CDR1 and CDR2 sequences are GTSNPN and SVGIG (reference sequence). This CDR3 is built from 12 residues. CDR3 protein: CAWSYRAGELFF. CDR3 nucleotide sequence: TGTGCCTGGAGCTACAGGGCCGGGGAGCTGTTTTTT.

The genes are TRBV2 and TRBJ1-3; D not resolved. The germline V and J ends were trimmed by 1 base and 0 bases, with 7 bases remaining between them. The V gene's germline CDR1 is SNHLY and CDR2 FYNNEI. This CDR3 region has 15 residues. This CDR3 is CASSEGPFSGNTIYF. The CDR3 DNA sequence: TGTGCCAGCAGTGAAGGTCCCTTCTCTGGAAACACCATATATTTT.

This clonotype was counted a few times. J is TRBJ2-2 and V is TRBV12-3 or TRBV12-4; D may be TRBD2 (6 bases). The CDR3 spans 20 residues. V was pared by 6 bases and J by 4 bases, with 30 bases between. The CDR3 loop is CASSHRRTGTFPGPTGELFF. The DNA for the CDR3 is TGTGCCAGCAGCCATAGGCGCACCGGGACTTTCCCTGGGCCCACCGGGGAGCTGTTTTTT.

This clonotype was picked up many times. The V gene is TRBV7-9, the J gene TRBJ2-7; D might be TRBD1 or TRBD2, each matching 6 bases. The CDR3 is 15 amino acids. The V gene lost 5 bases and the J gene lost 0 bases, with 14 bases spanning the gap. CDR1 is SEHNR, CDR2 FQNEAQ, per germline (reference sequence). CDR3 loop: CASSVEGGPSYEQYF. CDR3 nucleotides: TGTGCCAGCAGCGTGGAAGGGGGGCCCTCCTACGAGCAGTACTTC.

Comment on this clonotype: One base away lies a much larger clone, so this may be a sequencing read error. The rearrangement joins TRBV24-1 to TRBJ2-1; 10 bases map to TRBD1. CDR1 is KGHDR and CDR2 is SFDVKD in the germline V gene. V dropped 4 bases and J dropped 8; count of bases not matched to a gene: 13. This CDR3 region has 17 residues. CDR3 sequence reads: CATSDLRPGTGEDEQFF. The CDR3 coding sequence is TGTGCCACCAGTGACCTCCGGCCCGGGACAGGGGAGGATGAGCAGTTCTTC.

The CDR3 coding sequence is TGTGCCAGCAGCCCCCTAGCGGGTTCCTACGAGCAGTACTTC. Translating it yields CASSPLAGSYEQYF. The rearrangement links TRBV7-3 to TRBJ2-7; 8 bases align to TRBD2. With 5 bases clipped from V and 1 base from J, the junction kept 4 bases outside the gene matches. The CDR3 is 14 amino acids. CDR1 is SGHTA, CDR2 FQGTGA, per germline.

The table lists this clonotype with many counts. The chain has TRBV28 and TRBJ1-1; D is unresolved. V was trimmed by 4 bases and J by 7 bases, leaving 19 bases between them. Germline CDR1 MDHEN, CDR2 SYDVKM. This CDR3 contains 15 residues. The CDR3 sequence: CASSSPTPGSGEAFF. CDR3 in DNA: TGTGCCAGCAGTTCACCGACACCGGGTTCTGGTGAAGCTTTCTTT.

This clonotype was counted ten times or more. J is TRBJ2-5 and V is TRBV12-3 or TRBV12-4; D could derive from TRBD1 or TRBD2 (6 bases each). The CDR3 runs to 16 residues. V was shortened by 5 bases and J by 5 bases, with 21 bases between the two germline ends. CDR3 bases: TGTGCCAGCAGTGAGGCGATTGGGGGGCATTGGGAGACCCAGTACTTC. This encodes CASSEAIGGHWETQYF.

This clonotype was counted at least ten times. The chain combines TRBV2 with TRBJ2-3; D unresolved. The CDR3 is made up of 15 amino acids. Trimming removed 3 bases at V and 2 bases at J, with 12 bases between. Germline-derived CDR1 and CDR2 are SNHLY and FYNNEI. The DNA for the CDR3 is TGTGCCAGCAGTGAGAGGCCCCTCTACACAGATACGCAGTATTTT. Its protein product is CASSERPLYTDTQYF. The full variable domain, completed using reference TRBV2 and TRBJ2-3, is EPEVTQTPSHQVTQMGQEVILRCVPISNHLYFYWYRQILGQKVEFLVSFYNNEISEKSEIFDDQFSVERPDGSNFTLKIRSTKLEDSAMYFCASSERPLYTDTQYFGPGTRLTVL.

The table lists this clonotype with many counts. The rearrangement joins TRBV7-8 to TRBJ2-1; 8 nucleotides line up with TRBD1. The germline CDR1 and CDR2 sequences are SGHVS and FQNEAQ. The V and J ends lost 4 bases and 6 bases, in that order; junction bases with no gene match: 14. The CDR3 length is 17 residues. CDR3 DNA sequence: TGTGCCAGCAGCTACAAACGCCGGGACAGGCCTCCCAATGAGCAGTTCTTC. It specifies CASSYKRRDRPPNEQFF.

This clonotype came up many times. The J gene is TRBJ1-6, the V gene TRBV6-5; perhaps TRBD1 as D (5 bases). Per germline, CDR1 MNHEY and CDR2 SVGAGI. The CDR3 is 15 amino acids. Deletions cut 2 bases from V and 10 bases from J, with 15 bases between. CDR3: CASSYQPGTLSPLHF. The CDR3 DNA reads TGTGCCAGCAGTTACCAACCTGGGACGCTGTCACCCCTCCACTTT.

This clonotype has at least ten counts. V usage is TRBV27 and J usage is TRBJ2-7, with 7 bases aligning to TRBD1. Germline trimming cut 3 bases from V and 1 base from J; bases unmatched to any gene: 3. CDR1 and CDR2 from the germline V gene are MNHEY and SMNVEV (reference sequence). The CDR3 length is 14 residues. DNA for the CDR3: TGTGCCAGCAGTTTCACGGGACAGTCCTACGAGCAGTACTTC. Its translation: CASSFTGQSYEQYF.

With regard to this clonotype: A much larger clone lies one base from this, so it may be a read error. The chain joins TRBV11-2 to TRBJ2-3; 9 nucleotides match TRBD2. Germline CDR1 SGHAT, CDR2 FQNNGV. The CDR3 spans 18 residues. As DNA, the CDR3 is TGTGCCAGGATCCGACCAGCGGGAGGTTCTACTAGCACAGATCCGCAGTATTTT. It encodes CARIRPAGGSTSTDPQYF.

The chain couples TRBV9 to TRBJ2-7; D may correspond to TRBD1 or TRBD2 (5 bases each). The CDR3 runs to 14 residues. Germline CDR1 reads SGDLS; CDR2 reads YYNGEE. Trimming took off 0 bases at V and 7 bases at J, with 14 bases between the two ends. DNA for the CDR3: TGTGCCAGCAGCGTAGGAGGGGAAGGGCGGGAGCAGTACTTC. Encoded protein: CASSVGGEGREQYF.